Presented here are 11 T cell receptor beta chains from one specimen sequenced in a study of T cells in tuberculosis (dated by TCRdb to between 2018 and 2020). The time point label corresponds to: new active TB diagnosis, blood taken before or within 7 days of starting treatment. Library preparation used the immunoSEQ multiplex PCR assay. The clones in this table, taken by TCRdb from immuneACCESS, are in-frame only. Not every clone is retained; where verified, under half of the shortfall comes from an unresolved V gene, and the cause of the rest is unknown. The sample yields over 30,000 clones; 93% were counted once. The ten largest clones represent over 10% of the sample. The sequenced sample was PBMCs, obtained at tuberculosis diagnosis. These receptors came from an adult with tuberculosis.

The V gene is TRBV5-1, the J gene TRBJ2-7; TRBD2 is a possible D gene (5 bases). V gave up 1 base and J gave up 4 bases, with 12 bases separating them. The CDR3 has 14 amino acids. Per germline, CDR1 SGHRS and CDR2 YFSETQ. The CDR3 spells CASSLFEGGYEQYF. CDR3 bases: TGCGCCAGCAGCTTGTTTGAGGGTGGGTACGAGCAGTACTTC.

The chain couples TRBV2 to TRBJ1-2; 9 bases line up with TRBD1. Per germline, CDR1 SNHLY and CDR2 FYNNEI. The CDR3 is 13 amino acids. The V and J ends lost 5 bases and 4 bases, in that order; junction bases with no gene match: 2. The CDR3, as DNA: TGTGCCAGCAGTTCGGACAGGGGCTATGGCTACACCTTC. Encoded protein: CASSSDRGYGYTF.

This clone appeared a single time. The chain links TRBV28 to TRBJ2-7; tentative D call: TRBD1 (5 bases). CDR1 MDHEN and CDR2 SYDVKM come from the germline V gene. The CDR3 has 15 amino acids. The V end lost 3 bases, the J end lost 3 bases, and 15 bases lay between the germline ends. DNA for the CDR3: TGTGCCAGCAGTTTTAGGGGTCGAAAGGTCTACGAGCAGTACTTC. It translates to CASSFRGRKVYEQYF.

The chain links TRBV6-7 to TRBJ2-6; 9 nucleotides line up with TRBD2. TRBV6-7 is classed as an ORF, of uncertain function. The CDR3 has 21 amino acids. The trim removed 2 bases at V and 0 bases at J, leaving 14 bases unmatched. In DNA, the CDR3 is TGTGCCAGCAGTTACGCCTTAACGTCTAGCGGGGAGAACTCTGGGGCCAACGTCCTGACTTTC. Its protein product is CASSYALTSSGENSGANVLTF.

In this sample, this clone turned up a few times. This chain uses TRBV27 with TRBJ2-1, with TRBD2 identical over 14 bases. V lost 4 bases and J lost 11; bases outside the gene matches: 4. CDR3 length equals 14 residues. Germline CDR1 is MNHEY and CDR2 is SMNVEV (reference sequence). This chain's CDR3 is CASSSTSGRGQQFF. CDR3 DNA sequence: TGTGCCAGCAGTTCGACTAGCGGGAGGGGACAGCAGTTCTTC.

A remark on this clone: A read error may produce the germline difference seen at one junction end. The genes are TRBV19 and TRBJ1-1; 7 bases map to TRBD1. CDR3 length: 13 amino acids. The germline V gene encodes CDR1 LNHDA and CDR2 SQIVND (reference sequence). CDR3 sequence: CASARDRETEVFF. CDR3 DNA sequence: TGTGCCAGCGCCCGCGACAGGGAAACTGAAGTTTTCTTT. The complete variable domain, with remaining parts taken from reference TRBV19 and TRBJ1-1, reads DGGITQSPKYLFRKEGQNVTLSCEQNLNHDAMYWYRQDPGQGLRLIYYSQIVNDFQKGDIAEGYSVSREKKESFPLTVTSAQKNPTAFYLCASARDRETEVFFGQGTRLTVV.

V usage is TRBV9 and J usage is TRBJ2-7; 7 positions agree with TRBD1. The germline V gene encodes CDR1 SGDLS and CDR2 YYNGEE. The CDR3 is 15 residues long. V trimming: 2 bases; J trimming: 2 bases; junction bases outside the gene matches: 7. The DNA of the CDR3 is TGTGCCAGCAGCGTGGCCACAGGGGCCACCTACGAGCAGTACTTC. Translated, it gives CASSVATGATYEQYF.

The chain has TRBV5-4 and TRBJ2-3; 7 positions agree with TRBD1. J was trimmed by 6 bases and V by 7 bases; bases with no gene match: 8. The germline CDR1 and CDR2 sequences are SGHNT and YYREEE (reference sequence). This CDR3 is built from 13 residues. CDR3 nucleotides: TGTGCCAGCTGTCGACAGGGTCGGGATACGCAGTATTTT. Its translation is CASCRQGRDTQYF.

The chain joins TRBV9 to TRBJ2-7; 9 bases match TRBD1. Trimming cost V 2 bases and J 5 bases; bases outside gene matches: 8. The germline V gene has CDR1 SGDLS and CDR2 YYNGEE. CDR3 length: 15 amino acids. CDR3 nucleotide sequence: TGTGCCAGCAGCGTCACCGGGACAGGGCGGAACGAGCAGTACTTC. It codes for CASSVTGTGRNEQYF.

The J gene is TRBJ2-7, the V gene TRBV27; 8 bases are shared with TRBD1. The trim removed 6 bases at V and 6 bases at J, leaving 13 bases unmatched. The CDR3 has 15 residues. The germline gives CDR1 MNHEY, CDR2 SMNVEV (reference sequence). In nucleotides, the CDR3 is TGTGCCAGCAGAGGACAGGGAGAGGTGAACAGCGAGCAGTACTTC. Its protein product is CASRGQGEVNSEQYF.

The chain is built from TRBV19 and TRBJ2-3; maybe TRBD2 (5 bases). Germline lookup yields CDR1 LNHDA and CDR2 SQIVND (reference sequence). This CDR3 contains 15 residues. Between the trimmed V and J ends, which lost 4 bases and 2 bases, there was a span of 13 bases. In nucleotides, the CDR3 is TGTGCCAGTAGTACGGTCTTGACTACCACAGATACGCAGTATTTT. Its protein is CASSTVLTTTDTQYF.